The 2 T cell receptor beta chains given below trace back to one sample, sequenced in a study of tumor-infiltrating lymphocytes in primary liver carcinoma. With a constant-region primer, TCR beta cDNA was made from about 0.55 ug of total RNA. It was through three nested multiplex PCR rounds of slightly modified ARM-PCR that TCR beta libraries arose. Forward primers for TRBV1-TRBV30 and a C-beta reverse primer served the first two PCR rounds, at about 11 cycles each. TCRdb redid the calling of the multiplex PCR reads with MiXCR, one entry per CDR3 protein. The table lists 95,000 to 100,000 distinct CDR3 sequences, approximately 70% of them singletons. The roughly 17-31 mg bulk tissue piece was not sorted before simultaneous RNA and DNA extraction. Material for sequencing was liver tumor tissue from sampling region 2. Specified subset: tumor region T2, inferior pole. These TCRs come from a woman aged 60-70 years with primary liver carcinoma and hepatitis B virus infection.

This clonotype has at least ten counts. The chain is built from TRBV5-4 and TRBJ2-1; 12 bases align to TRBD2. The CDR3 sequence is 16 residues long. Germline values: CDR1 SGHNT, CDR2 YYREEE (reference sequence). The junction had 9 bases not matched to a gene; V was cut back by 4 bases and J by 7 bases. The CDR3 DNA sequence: TGTGCCAGCAGCCCCCGACTAGCGGGAGAATCAAATGAGCAGTTCTTC. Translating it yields CASSPRLAGESNEQFF.

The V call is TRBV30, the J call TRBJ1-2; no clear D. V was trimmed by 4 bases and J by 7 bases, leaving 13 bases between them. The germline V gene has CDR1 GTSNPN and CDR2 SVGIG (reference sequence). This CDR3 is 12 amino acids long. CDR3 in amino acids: CAWIRRSGGYTF. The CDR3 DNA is TGTGCCTGGATTAGGAGGAGCGGTGGCTACACCTTC.